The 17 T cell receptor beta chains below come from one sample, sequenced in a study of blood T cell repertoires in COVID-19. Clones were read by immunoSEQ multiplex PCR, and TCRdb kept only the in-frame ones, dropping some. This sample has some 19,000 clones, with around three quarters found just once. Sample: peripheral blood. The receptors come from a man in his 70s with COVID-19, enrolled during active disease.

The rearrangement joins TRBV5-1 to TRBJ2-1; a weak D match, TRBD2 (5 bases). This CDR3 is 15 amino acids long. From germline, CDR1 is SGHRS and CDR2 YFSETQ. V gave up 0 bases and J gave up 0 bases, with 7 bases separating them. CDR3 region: CASSLEGSSYNEQFF. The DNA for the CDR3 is TGCGCCAGCAGCTTGGAAGGGAGCTCCTACAATGAGCAGTTCTTC.

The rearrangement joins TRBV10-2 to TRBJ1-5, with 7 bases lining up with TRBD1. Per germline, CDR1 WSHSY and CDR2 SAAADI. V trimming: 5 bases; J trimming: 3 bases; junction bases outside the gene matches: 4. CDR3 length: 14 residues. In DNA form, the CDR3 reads TGCGCCAGCAGTCCGGGACAGATCAATCAGCCCCAGCATTTT. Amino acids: CASSPGQINQPQHF.

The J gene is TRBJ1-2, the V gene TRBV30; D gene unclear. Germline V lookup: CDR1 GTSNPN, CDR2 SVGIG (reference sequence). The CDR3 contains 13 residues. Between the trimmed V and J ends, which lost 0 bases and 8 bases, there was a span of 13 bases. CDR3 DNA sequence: TGTGCCTGGAGTGTGTACAGTTCTATGGGCTACACCTTC. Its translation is CAWSVYSSMGYTF.

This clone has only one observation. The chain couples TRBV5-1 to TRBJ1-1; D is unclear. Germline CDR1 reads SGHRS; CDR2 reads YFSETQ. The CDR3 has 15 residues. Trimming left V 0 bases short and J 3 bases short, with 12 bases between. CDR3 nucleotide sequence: TGCGCCAGCAGCTTGGTACCGGGAATTTACACTGAAGCTTTCTTT. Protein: CASSLVPGIYTEAFF.

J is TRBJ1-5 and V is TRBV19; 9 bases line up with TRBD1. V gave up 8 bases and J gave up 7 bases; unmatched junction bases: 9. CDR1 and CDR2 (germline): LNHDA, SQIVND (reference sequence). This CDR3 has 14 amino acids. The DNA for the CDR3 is TGTGCCAGTCAAAGGGGACAGGGCCAACAGCCCCAGCATTTT. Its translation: CASQRGQGQQPQHF.

Here the CDR3 reads CASHEREAYTDTQYF. CDR3 bases: TGTGCCAGCCATGAGCGGGAGGCTTACACAGATACGCAGTATTTT. This chain links TRBV6-5 with TRBJ2-3; TRBD2 matches at 9 bases. This CDR3 is built from 15 residues. The germline V gene has CDR1 MNHEY and CDR2 SVGAGI. The J segment lost 2 bases and the V segment lost 8 bases, leaving 8 bases of the junction unmatched.

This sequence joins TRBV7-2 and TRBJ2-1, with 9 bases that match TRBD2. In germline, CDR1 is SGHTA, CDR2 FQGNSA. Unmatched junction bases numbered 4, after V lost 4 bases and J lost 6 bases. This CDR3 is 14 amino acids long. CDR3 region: CASSSKLAGNEQFF. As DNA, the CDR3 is TGTGCCAGCAGCTCCAAACTAGCGGGCAATGAGCAGTTCTTC.

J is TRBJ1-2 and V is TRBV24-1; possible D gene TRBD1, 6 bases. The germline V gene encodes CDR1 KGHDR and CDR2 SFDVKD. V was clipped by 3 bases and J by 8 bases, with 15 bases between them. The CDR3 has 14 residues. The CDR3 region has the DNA TGTGCCACCAGTGATGGGCGCAGGGGAGCAGGCTACACCTTC. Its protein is CATSDGRRGAGYTF.

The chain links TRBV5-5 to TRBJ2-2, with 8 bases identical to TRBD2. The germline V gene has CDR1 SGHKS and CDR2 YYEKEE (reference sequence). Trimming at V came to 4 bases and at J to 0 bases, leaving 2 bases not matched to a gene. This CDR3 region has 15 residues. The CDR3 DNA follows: TGTGCCAGCAGCCTGGGACTAGCGAACACCGGGGAGCTGTTTTTT. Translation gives CASSLGLANTGELFF.

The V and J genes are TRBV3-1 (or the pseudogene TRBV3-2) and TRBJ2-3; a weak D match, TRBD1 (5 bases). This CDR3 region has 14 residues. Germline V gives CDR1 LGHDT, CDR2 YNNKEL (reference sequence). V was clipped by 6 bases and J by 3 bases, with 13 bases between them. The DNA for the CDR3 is TGTGCCAGCAGTAGGCAGGGAACGACAGATACGCAGTATTTT. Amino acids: CASSRQGTTDTQYF.

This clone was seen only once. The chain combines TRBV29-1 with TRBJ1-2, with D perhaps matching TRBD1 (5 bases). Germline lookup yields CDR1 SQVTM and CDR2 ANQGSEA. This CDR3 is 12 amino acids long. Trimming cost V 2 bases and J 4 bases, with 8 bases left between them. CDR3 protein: CSVESRGYGYTF. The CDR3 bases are TGCAGCGTTGAATCTAGGGGCTATGGCTACACCTTC.

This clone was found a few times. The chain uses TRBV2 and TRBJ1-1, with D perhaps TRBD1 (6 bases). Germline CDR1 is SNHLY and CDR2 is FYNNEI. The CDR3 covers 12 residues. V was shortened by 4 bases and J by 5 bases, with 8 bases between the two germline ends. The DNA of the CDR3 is TGTGCCAGCAGTGGGACAGCTACTGAAGCTTTCTTT. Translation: CASSGTATEAFF. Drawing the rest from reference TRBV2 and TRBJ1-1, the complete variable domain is EPEVTQTPSHQVTQMGQEVILRCVPISNHLYFYWYRQILGQKVEFLVSFYNNEISEKSEIFDDQFSVERPDGSNFTLKIRSTKLEDSAMYFCASSGTATEAFFGQGTRLTVV.

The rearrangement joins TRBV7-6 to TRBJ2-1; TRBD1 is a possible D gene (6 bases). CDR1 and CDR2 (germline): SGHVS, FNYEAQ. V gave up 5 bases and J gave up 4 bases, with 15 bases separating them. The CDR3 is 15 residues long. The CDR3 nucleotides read TGTGCCAGCAGCCCTCGGGACATATCATACAATGAGCAGTTCTTC. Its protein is CASSPRDISYNEQFF. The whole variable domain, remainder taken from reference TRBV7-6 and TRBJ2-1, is GAGVSQSPRYKVTKRGQDVALRCDPISGHVSLYWYRQALGQGPEFLTYFNYEAQQDKSGLPNDRFSAERPEGSISTLTIQRTEQRDSAMYRCASSPRDISYNEQFFGPGTRLTVL.

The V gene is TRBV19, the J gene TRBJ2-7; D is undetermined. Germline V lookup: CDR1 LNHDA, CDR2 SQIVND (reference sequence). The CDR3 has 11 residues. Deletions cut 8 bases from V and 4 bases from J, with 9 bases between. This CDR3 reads CASAGAYEQYF. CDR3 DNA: TGTGCCAGTGCTGGAGCTTACGAGCAGTACTTC.

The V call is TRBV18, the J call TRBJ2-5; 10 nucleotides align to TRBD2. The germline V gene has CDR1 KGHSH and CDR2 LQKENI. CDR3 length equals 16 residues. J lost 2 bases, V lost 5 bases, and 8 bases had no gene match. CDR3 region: CASSYDWTSGQETQYF. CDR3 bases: TGTGCCAGCTCATACGATTGGACTAGCGGACAAGAGACCCAGTACTTC.

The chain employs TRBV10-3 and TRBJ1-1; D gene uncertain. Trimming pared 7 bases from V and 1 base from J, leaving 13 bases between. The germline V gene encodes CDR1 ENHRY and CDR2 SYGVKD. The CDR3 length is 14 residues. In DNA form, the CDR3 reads TGTGCCATCACAACAGATTACCAGAACACTGAAGCTTTCTTT. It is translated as CAITTDYQNTEAFF.

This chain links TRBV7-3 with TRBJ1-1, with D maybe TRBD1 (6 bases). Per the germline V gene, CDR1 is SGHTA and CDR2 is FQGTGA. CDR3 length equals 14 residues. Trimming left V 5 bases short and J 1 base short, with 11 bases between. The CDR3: CASSPQGQNTEAFF. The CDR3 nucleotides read TGTGCCAGCAGCCCACAGGGACAGAACACTGAAGCTTTCTTT.